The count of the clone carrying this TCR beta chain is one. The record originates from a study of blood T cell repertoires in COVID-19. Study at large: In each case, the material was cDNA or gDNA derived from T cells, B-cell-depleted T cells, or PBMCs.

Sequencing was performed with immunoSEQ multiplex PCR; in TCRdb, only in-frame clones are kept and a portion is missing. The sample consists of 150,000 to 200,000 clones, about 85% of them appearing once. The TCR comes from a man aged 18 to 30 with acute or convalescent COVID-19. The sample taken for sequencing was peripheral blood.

The DNA for the CDR3 is TGTGCCAGCAGCCCGGACAGTTTTAATTCACCCCTCCACTTT. It is translated as CASSPDSFNSPLHF. The gene calls are TRBV3-1 (or the pseudogene TRBV3-2) and TRBJ1-6, with D possibly matching TRBD1 (6 bases). Trimming removed 4 bases at V and 6 bases at J, with 10 bases between. Germline CDR1 and CDR2: LGHDT and YNNKEL (reference sequence). The CDR3 totals 14 residues.